This T cell receptor beta chain emerged from a study of vaccination effects on CD4 cells after COVID-19. Only in-frame clones appear in the TCRdb table, and some are missing; sequencing was by immunoSEQ multiplex PCR. This sample carries about 79,000 clones, about 70% of them seen once, and the ten largest clones take 1.5% to 2%. Study results and limitations: The study got few convalescent patients and did not collect any early post-infection timepoints.

Under the ViraFEST assay, PBMC were stimulated with viral peptide pools so that antigen-specific CD4+ T cells expanded. Sequencing was performed afterwards. Scientists isolated CD4+ T cells after a roughly nine-day culture period ended. Negative nucleocapsid antibody tests before and after vaccination confirmed no previous SARS-CoV-2 infection. In culture with 10 IU/ml IL-2 and around 10 ug/ml peptides, PBMC were grown at a few million per well. Researchers swapped half the medium for IL-2 medium on both days 3 and 7. Of note for this clone: Antigen specificity is unknown.

The CDR3 totals 16 residues. Germline loops: CDR1 SNHLY, CDR2 FYNNEI. The V gene end was trimmed by 4 bases and the J gene end by 0 bases; junction bases not matched to a gene: 6. The clonotype was recovered from a human donor who received a COVID-19 vaccine. The rearrangement links TRBV2 to TRBJ2-1; 7 nucleotides line up with TRBD2. Sequences were derived from CD4+ T cells from PBMCs cultured with HCoV-229E spike peptides, sampled before COVID-19 vaccination. CDR3 in DNA: TGTGCCAGCAGTGGCGGGGGAGCCATCTCCTACAATGAGCAGTTCTTC. The encoded protein is CASSGGGAISYNEQFF.